What follows are 17 T cell receptor beta chains derived from one specimen sequenced in a study of cytomegalovirus exposure and HLA in healthy donors. The PCR used 60 Vbeta and 13 Jbeta primers. Method: immunoSEQ multiplex PCR; TCRdb's copy keeps in-frame clones and lacks some. The repertoire holds more than 95,000 clones, with approximately 14% as singletons. Sequenced: PBMCs. These receptors all come from a female donor in good health and CMV-seronegative.

The genes are TRBV5-1 and TRBJ2-7, with a weak D call TRBD2 (5 bases). This CDR3 contains 13 residues. Between the trimmed V and J ends, which lost 7 bases and 3 bases, there was a span of 14 bases. From germline, CDR1 is SGHRS and CDR2 YFSETQ. The CDR3 sequence is CASAPRGGYEQYF. The CDR3 DNA is TGCGCCAGCGCCCCACGGGGTGGCTACGAGCAGTACTTC.

This clone has just a few counts. The rearrangement joins TRBV11-3 to TRBJ2-3; TRBD2 matches 14 bases. The trim removed 1 base at V and 3 bases at J, leaving 0 bases unmatched. The CDR3 runs 16 residues. Germline-derived CDR1 and CDR2 are SGHNT and YENEEA. The CDR3 region is CASSLGTSGRTDTQYF. The DNA for the CDR3 is TGTGCCAGCAGCTTAGGGACTAGCGGGAGGACAGATACGCAGTATTTT.

The chain couples TRBV7-9 to TRBJ2-7, with TRBD1 matching 8 bases. V dropped 5 bases and J dropped 4; count of bases not matched to a gene: 13. The V gene's germline CDR1 is SEHNR and CDR2 FQNEAQ (reference sequence). This CDR3 comprises 16 residues. The CDR3 sequence is CASSLGQGGNSYEQYF. The CDR3 coding sequence is TGTGCCAGCAGCCTCGGACAGGGAGGAAATTCATACGAGCAGTACTTC. Variable domain in full (rest from reference TRBV7-9 and TRBJ2-7): DTGVSQNPRHKITKRGQNVTFRCDPISEHNRLYWYRQTLGQGPEFLTYFQNEAQLEKSRLLSDRFSAERPKGSFSTLEIQRTEQGDSAMYLCASSLGQGGNSYEQYFGPGTRLTVT.

This clone was seen a handful of times. The chain has TRBV9 and TRBJ1-2, with 7 positions matching TRBD1. Germline loops: CDR1 SGDLS, CDR2 YYNGEE. V trimming: 0 bases; J trimming: 2 bases; junction bases outside the gene matches: 7. This CDR3 spans 16 amino acids. CDR3 bases: TGTGCCAGCAGCGTAGGGACCGACAGGGTGAACTATGGCTACACCTTC. As protein: CASSVGTDRVNYGYTF.

The V call is TRBV21-1, the J call TRBJ2-2; the D segment call TRBD1 is taken from the table without a DNA check. TRBV21-1 is annotated as a pseudogene. This CDR3 spans 17 amino acids. This CDR3 is CASSKGSQGTNTGELFF. CDR3 nucleotide sequence: TGTGCCAGCAGCAAAGGGTCCCAGGGAACGAACACCGGGGAGCTGTTTTTT.

The rearrangement links TRBV5-1 to TRBJ2-7; no definite D call. The CDR3 sequence is 14 residues long. The V end lost 1 base, the J end lost 3 bases, and 11 bases lay between the germline ends. Germline CDR1 SGHRS, CDR2 YFSETQ. The CDR3 DNA is TGCGCCAGCAGCTTGCTTACTCCTAGCTACGAGCAGTACTTC. Its translation is CASSLLTPSYEQYF.

The V and J genes are TRBV6-1 and TRBJ1-2; D is ambiguous. V was pared by 1 base and J by 0 bases, with 6 bases between. Germline V gene data show CDR1 as MNHNS and CDR2 as SASEGT. This CDR3 region has 14 residues. Here the CDR3 DNA reads TGTGCCAGCAGTGAAGTCGCGGCTAACTATGGCTACACCTTC. This codes for CASSEVAANYGYTF.

This clone has just a few counts. The chain couples TRBV5-8 to TRBJ1-1; 9 bases align to TRBD1. With 4 bases clipped from V and 11 bases from J, the junction kept 3 bases outside the gene matches. Per germline, CDR1 SGHTS and CDR2 YDEGEE. This CDR3 is built from 11 residues. The CDR3 DNA sequence: TGTGCCAGCAGCAAACAGGGGGCGGCTTTCTTT. It translates to CASSKQGAAFF.

CDR3 nucleotides: TGTGCCAGCTCCCGACAGGAGGCTCAGCCCCAGCATTTT. Protein: CASSRQEAQPQHF. The rearrangement links TRBV18 to TRBJ1-5; D may be TRBD1 (6 bases). CDR3 length equals 13 residues. The V and J ends lost 6 bases and 6 bases respectively, with 12 bases between them. Per germline, CDR1 KGHSH and CDR2 LQKENI.

This clone was found a few times. V usage is TRBV5-4 and J usage is TRBJ1-1, with D maybe TRBD1 (5 bases). V lost 4 bases and J 4 bases, leaving 14 bases between the germline ends. This CDR3 contains 14 residues. The germline V gene encodes CDR1 SGHNT and CDR2 YYREEE (reference sequence). This chain's CDR3 is CASSSRVTGTEAFF. CDR3 DNA: TGTGCCAGCAGCAGCAGGGTGACTGGCACTGAAGCTTTCTTT.

Only a few counts were recorded for this clone. V is TRBV7-9 and J is TRBJ2-7, with 9 bases fitting TRBD2. V lost 5 bases to trimming and J lost 3 bases; unmatched junction nucleotides: 11. Germline CDR1 SEHNR, CDR2 FQNEAQ (reference sequence). The CDR3 has 16 residues. The CDR3 is CASSHSLAGVDYEQYF. The CDR3 coding sequence is TGTGCCAGCAGCCACTCCTTAGCGGGAGTGGACTACGAGCAGTACTTC.

This clone was counted only a few times. The V and J genes are TRBV29-1 and TRBJ1-2, with no clear D. This CDR3 is built from 12 residues. The germline gives CDR1 SQVTM, CDR2 ANQGSEA. Trimming removed 0 bases at V and 6 bases at J, with 8 bases between. CDR3 loop: CSVEDLENGYTF. The CDR3 DNA reads as TGCAGCGTTGAAGATCTGGAGAATGGCTACACCTTC.

This clone was counted a single time. The chain couples TRBV7-9 to TRBJ2-7, with 7 nucleotides matching TRBD1. The CDR3 spans 15 residues. Trimming at V came to 1 base and at J to 7 bases, leaving 10 bases not matched to a gene. Germline-derived CDR1 and CDR2 are SEHNR and FQNEAQ (reference sequence). DNA of the CDR3: TGTGCCAGCAGCTTAGGGGACAGCTCGAGGTGGGAGCAGTACTTC. It specifies CASSLGDSSRWEQYF.

V usage is TRBV29-1 and J usage is TRBJ1-2, with TRBD1 as a possible D gene (6 bases). The CDR3 length is 14 residues. Trimming cost V 1 base and J 7 bases, with 16 bases left between them. CDR1 is SQVTM and CDR2 is ANQGSEA in the germline V gene. The CDR3 DNA follows: TGCAGCGTTGAAGCCTCGGGGGGGCTCGGTGGCTACACCTTC. Protein: CSVEASGGLGGYTF.

This clone was recorded a few times. This sequence joins TRBV7-9 and TRBJ1-2, with a weak D call TRBD1 (5 bases). V lost 3 bases and J lost 4, with 15 bases in between. Per the germline V gene, CDR1 is SEHNR and CDR2 is FQNEAQ (reference sequence). This CDR3 is 15 amino acids long. CDR3 protein: CASSFGRGGSYGYTF. Written as DNA, the CDR3 is TGTGCCAGCAGCTTCGGGAGGGGCGGGAGCTATGGCTACACCTTC.

The chain couples TRBV29-1 to TRBJ1-2; D is unresolved. The CDR3 totals 14 residues. V was pared by 0 bases and J by 5 bases, with 13 bases between. The V gene's germline CDR1 is SQVTM and CDR2 ANQGSEA. CDR3 in amino acids: CSVEDGTPRYGYTF. CDR3 bases: TGCAGCGTTGAAGATGGCACCCCTAGGTATGGCTACACCTTC.

V usage is TRBV7-2 and J usage is TRBJ1-2; no reliable D call. V gave up 5 bases and J gave up 6 bases, with 10 bases separating them. Germline V gene sequence: CDR1 SGHTA, CDR2 FQGNSA. The length of the CDR3 is 12 residues. The CDR3 coding sequence is TGTGCCAGCAGCCCGTCCGGGAATGGCTACACCTTC. This codes for CASSPSGNGYTF.